The 20 T cell receptor beta chains listed next were all sequenced from one sample in a study of regulatory T cells in long-lasting Graves disease. Regarding time point: newly diagnosed GD, antithyroid drugs for less than 3 months. PBMC RNA served as the TCR library source. Researchers made TCR beta libraries by using iRepertoire HTBI primers and running Arm-PCR on CDR3 regions. TCRdb passed the multiplex PCR reads through MiXCR, listing each CDR3 protein once. The sample consists of some 560,000 distinct CDR3 sequences, around 15% of them appearing once. The same data also went into a second study, on T cells in Graves' hyperthyroidism and ophthalmopathy.

The sequencing here drew on peripheral blood mononuclear cells (PBMCs), taken at new diagnosis, from a patient treated with antithyroid drugs. These receptors all stem from a woman aged 35-60 years with Graves disease.

The genes are TRBV30 and TRBJ1-4; a possible D gene is TRBD1 (6 bases). The CDR3 is 14 amino acids. V lost 3 bases, J lost 6 bases, and 14 bases lay in between. CDR1 is GTSNPN, CDR2 SVGIG, per germline (reference sequence). The CDR3 protein is CAWSVSGTHEKLFF. CDR3 coding DNA: TGTGCCTGGAGCGTTAGCGGGACACATGAAAAACTGTTTTTT.

This clonotype was counted a few times. The chain recombines TRBV20-1 with TRBJ2-1, with D uncertain. The DNA end is more similar to TRBJ2-5, so the J call may be wrong. This CDR3 is 11 amino acids long. Germline CDR1 reads DFQATT; CDR2 reads SNEGSKA (reference sequence). The CDR3 reads CSAIHQETQYF. CDR3 coding DNA: TGCAGTGCTATCCACCAAGAGACCCAGTACTTC.

There are many counts of this clonotype. The rearrangement links TRBV12-5 to TRBJ1-5; D is unresolved. CDR3 length: 14 amino acids. The germline CDR1 and CDR2 sequences are LGHNT and FRNRAP. Deletions cut 5 bases from V and 4 bases from J, with 12 bases between. The CDR3 coding sequence is TGTGCTAGTGGTCCAACGGCCCTGAATCAGCCCCAGCATTTT. The encoded protein is CASGPTALNQPQHF.

Ten or more counts support this clonotype. The chain uses TRBV6-1 and TRBJ2-1; possibly TRBD1 or TRBD2 for D (6 bases each). V gave up 6 bases and J gave up 4 bases, with 13 bases separating them. Germline V gives CDR1 MNHNS, CDR2 SASEGT. The CDR3 length is 14 residues. The chain's CDR3 is CASRFGGLYNEQFF. DNA for the CDR3: TGTGCCAGCAGATTCGGGGGCCTATACAATGAGCAGTTCTTC.

This clonotype was recorded a few times. The chain combines TRBV5-5 with TRBJ2-2; 8 nucleotides line up with TRBD1. The CDR3 runs 14 residues. From germline, CDR1 is SGHKS and CDR2 YYEKEE (reference sequence). V lost 6 bases and J lost 3; bases outside the gene matches: 4. The CDR3 here is CASTRTGYTGELFF. The CDR3 DNA follows: TGTGCCAGCACCAGGACAGGGTACACCGGGGAGCTGTTTTTT.

V usage is TRBV7-2 and J usage is TRBJ2-1; no clear D gene. Trimming pared 1 base from V and 0 bases from J, leaving 10 bases between. CDR3 length: 16 amino acids. Germline V gene lookup returns CDR1 SGHTA and CDR2 FQGNSA. CDR3 in amino acids: CASSLGSKSSYNEQFF. DNA for the CDR3: TGTGCCAGCAGCTTAGGCTCCAAGAGCTCCTACAATGAGCAGTTCTTC.

The chain uses TRBV19 and TRBJ2-7; D gene unclear. Germline lookup yields CDR1 LNHDA and CDR2 SQIVND (reference sequence). CDR3 size: 13 residues. V gave up 0 bases and J gave up 4 bases, with 7 bases separating them. In nucleotides, the CDR3 is TGTGCCAGTAGTATAGAAGCAGCTTACGAGCAGTACTTC. This translates into CASSIEAAYEQYF.

This clonotype has a handful of counts. The rearrangement uses TRBV6-1 and TRBJ2-7; 8 nucleotides agree with TRBD2. The CDR3 consists of 16 residues. From germline, CDR1 is MNHNS and CDR2 SASEGT. V lost 4 bases, J lost 2 bases, and 10 bases stayed unmatched. The CDR3, as DNA: TGTGCCAGCAGTGCGAAAAAGGGACTAGGAGCCTACGAGCAGTACTTC. This translates into CASSAKKGLGAYEQYF.

This clonotype showed up many times. This chain joins TRBV20-1 and TRBJ2-7, with TRBD1 identical over 7 bases. From germline, CDR1 is DFQATT and CDR2 SNEGSKA (reference sequence). The V gene end was trimmed by 5 bases and the J gene end by 6 bases; junction bases not matched to a gene: 7. CDR3 length: 12 residues. This CDR3 is CSAVQGTGEQYF. The CDR3 DNA reads as TGCAGTGCTGTACAGGGGACCGGCGAGCAGTACTTC.

The chain is built from TRBV27 and TRBJ1-5; no firm D call. Trimming stripped 2 bases from V and 7 bases from J, with 24 bases between. The CDR3 consists of 18 residues. Germline CDR1 MNHEY, CDR2 SMNVEV (reference sequence). The CDR3 spells CASSLRVTDQEGIQPQHF. In DNA, the CDR3 is TGTGCCAGCAGTTTAAGAGTCACGGACCAAGAGGGTATCCAGCCCCAGCATTTT.

A few counts support this clonotype. The V gene is TRBV9, the J gene TRBJ2-2; 8 positions agree with TRBD1. Germline CDR1 reads SGDLS; CDR2 reads YYNGEE. This CDR3 is built from 14 residues. V lost 1 base, J lost 7 bases, and 3 bases stayed unmatched. As DNA, the CDR3 is TGTGCCAGCAGCGTACAGGGGGCGGTCGGGGAGCTGTTTTTT. Protein sequence: CASSVQGAVGELFF.

This clonotype was observed a handful of times. This sequence joins TRBV4-1 and TRBJ1-3; no clear D. This CDR3 comprises 15 residues. Germline V CDR1 and CDR2: MGHRA, YSYEKL. V lost 0 bases and J lost 0, with 6 bases in between. The CDR3 DNA reads as TGCGCCAGCAGCCAAGACGGAAACTCTGGAAACACCATATATTTT. This encodes CASSQDGNSGNTIYF.

This clonotype was counted ten times or more. V gene TRBV30 combines with J gene TRBJ1-1; D is unclear. CDR1 GTSNPN and CDR2 SVGIG come from the germline V gene (reference sequence). The CDR3 covers 13 residues. Trimming removed 2 bases at V and 1 base at J, with 8 bases between. CDR3 amino acids: CAWSRGANTEAFF. The CDR3 nucleotides are TGTGCCTGGAGTCGGGGTGCGAACACTGAAGCTTTCTTT.

For this clonotype: A read error may explain this, as a much larger clone is one base away. This rearrangement joins TRBV20-1 to TRBJ2-3, with TRBD1 matching over 7 bases. This CDR3 region has 14 residues. Germline CDR1 is DFQATT and CDR2 is SNEGSKA (reference sequence). With V trimmed by 6 bases and J by 1 base, 7 bases remained unmatched. The CDR3: CSAQPGTGTDTQYF. The CDR3 DNA follows: TGCAGTGCCCAACCCGGGACAGGCACAGATACGCAGTATTTT.

The gene calls are TRBV10-2 and TRBJ1-3; D uncertain. Trimming left V 0 bases short and J 2 bases short, with 11 bases between. The CDR3 spans 16 residues. Germline V gene data show CDR1 as WSHSY and CDR2 as SAAADI. CDR3: CASSESATGAGNTIYF. CDR3 bases: TGCGCCAGCAGTGAGTCGGCGACTGGAGCTGGAAACACCATATATTTT.

This chain links TRBV19 with TRBJ1-5, with D perhaps TRBD1 (6 bases). The germline V gene encodes CDR1 LNHDA and CDR2 SQIVND (reference sequence). The CDR3 runs 16 residues. V gave up 5 bases and J gave up 3 bases, with 17 bases separating them. The CDR3 here is CASSASSGHFNQPQHF. DNA of the CDR3: TGTGCCAGTAGTGCGAGCTCGGGACACTTCAATCAGCCCCAGCATTTT.

This clonotype has at least ten counts. The chain has TRBV12-3 or TRBV12-4 and TRBJ2-7, with 10 bases fitting TRBD2. Trimming removed 1 base from V and 0 bases from J; junction bases left unmatched: 3. The CDR3 length is 16 residues. For the CDR3, the DNA is TGTGCCAGCAGTTTAGGGACTAGCGGCGCCTCCTACGAGCAGTACTTC. It yields the protein CASSLGTSGASYEQYF.

This clonotype was counted ten times or more. The rearrangement links TRBV27 to TRBJ2-7; TRBD2 matches at 11 bases. There are 15 residues in the CDR3. Germline lookup yields CDR1 MNHEY and CDR2 SMNVEV (reference sequence). The J segment lost 0 bases and the V segment lost 10 bases, leaving 8 bases of the junction unmatched. The CDR3 DNA reads TGTGCCACCACCCCAGGGACTAGCGGCTCCTACGAGCAGTACTTC. It translates to CATTPGTSGSYEQYF.

This rearrangement joins TRBV6-4 to TRBJ1-2, with a tentative D call TRBD1 (5 bases). The CDR3 totals 10 residues. Germline CDR1 MRHNA, CDR2 SNTAGT. The V end lost 8 bases, the J end lost 7 bases, and 8 bases lay between the germline ends. The CDR3 bases are TGTGCCAGCGGGACGGTTGGCTACACCTTC. Translated: CASGTVGYTF.

This clonotype has only a few counts. This rearrangement joins TRBV14 to TRBJ2-3; D perhaps matches TRBD2 (5 bases). CDR1 and CDR2 from the germline V gene are SGHDN and FVKESK. This CDR3 comprises 14 residues. V lost 4 bases and J 4 bases, leaving 12 bases between the germline ends. CDR3 DNA: TGTGCCAGCAGCCCTGGGCCGGGGTCAGATACGCAGTATTTT. Translation gives CASSPGPGSDTQYF.